The 18 T cell receptor beta chains below come from one sample, sequenced in a study of TIL therapy for anti-PD-1-resistant metastatic lung cancer. This sample's time point: pre-treatment sample, taken before nivolumab and TIL therapy. The tumor samples were excised metastases, mostly pleural nodules or supraclavicular lymph nodes. The immunoSEQ assay was v3. Profiled with immunoSEQ multiplex PCR; TCRdb holds only in-frame clones, not every one. The sample has about 26,000 clones, 60% to 70% seen once. Sequencing was performed on tumor tissue, taken at baseline. All receptors come from a woman between 25 and 85 years old with non-small cell lung cancer.

This chain joins TRBV7-2 and TRBJ2-7; no firm D call. The CDR3 is 12 residues long. The V end lost 6 bases, the J end lost 9 bases, and 15 bases lay between the germline ends. Per the germline V gene, CDR1 is SGHTA and CDR2 is FQGNSA. CDR3: CASRDDRPGQYF. The CDR3, as DNA: TGTGCCAGCAGGGACGATCGACCGGGGCAGTACTTC.

For the CDR3, the DNA is TGTGCCAGCACCATCGTTTACGGCACCGGGGAGCTGTTTTTT. This codes for CASTIVYGTGELFF. The chain links TRBV5-8 to TRBJ2-2; D call uncertain. Trimming took 6 bases from V and 4 from J, leaving 13 bases between them. The V gene's germline CDR1 is SGHTS and CDR2 YDEGEE. The CDR3 sequence is 14 residues long. Full variable domain (outside the CDR3, taken from reference TRBV5-8 and TRBJ2-2): EAGVTQSPTHLIKTRGQQATLRCSPISGHTSVYWYQQALGLGLQFLLWYDEGEERNRGNFPPRFSGRQFPNYSSELNVNALELEDSALYLCASTIVYGTGELFFGEGSRLTVL.

This clone appeared a single time. The chain joins TRBV5-1 to TRBJ1-2; 7 bases match TRBD1. Germline CDR1 and CDR2: SGHRS and YFSETQ. CDR3 size: 16 residues. J was trimmed by 3 bases and V by 5 bases; bases with no gene match: 13. The CDR3 protein is CASRFIIGGAHYGYTF. The DNA for the CDR3 is TGCGCCAGCAGATTTATTATAGGGGGCGCACACTATGGCTACACCTTC.

CDR3 bases: TGTGCCAGCAGCCCCGAGGACAGGGGAGACGAGCAGTACTTC. This gives the protein CASSPEDRGDEQYF. The chain links TRBV11-1 to TRBJ2-7; TRBD1 agrees at 9 bases. CDR3 length: 14 amino acids. With 5 bases clipped from V and 5 bases from J, the junction kept 7 bases outside the gene matches. CDR1 is SGHAT, CDR2 FQDESV, per germline (reference sequence).

Within the sample, this clone is medium-sized (0.01 to 0.1%). J is TRBJ1-5 and V is TRBV18; the match to TRBD1 covers 9 bases. The CDR3 spans 15 residues. V was pared by 6 bases and J by 3 bases, with 6 bases of the junction left unmatched. Germline V CDR1 and CDR2: KGHSH, LQKENI. The CDR3 sequence: CASSPGQGFNQPQHF. In nucleotides, the CDR3 is TGTGCCAGCTCCCCGGGACAGGGATTCAATCAGCCCCAGCATTTT.

The rearrangement joins TRBV7-6 to TRBJ2-3; perhaps TRBD2 as D (5 bases). Germline assignment: CDR1 SGHVS and CDR2 FNYEAQ. The CDR3 spans 15 residues. Trimming left V 6 bases short and J 0 bases short, with 13 bases between. The CDR3 loop is CASSFAGSSTDTQYF. CDR3 nucleotide sequence: TGTGCCAGCAGTTTCGCGGGTTCCAGCACAGATACGCAGTATTTT. The entire variable domain, with the rest obtained from reference TRBV7-6 and TRBJ2-3, is as follows: GAGVSQSPRYKVTKRGQDVALRCDPISGHVSLYWYRQALGQGPEFLTYFNYEAQQDKSGLPNDRFSAERPEGSISTLTIQRTEQRDSAMYRCASSFAGSSTDTQYFGPGTRLTVL.

The chain combines TRBV27 with TRBJ2-3, with D perhaps matching TRBD2 (5 bases). V was cut by 8 bases and J by 1 base, with 19 bases left in between. This CDR3 contains 16 residues. CDR1 is MNHEY, CDR2 SMNVEV, per germline (reference sequence). The CDR3 loop reads CASSLGWRARTDTQYF. The CDR3 region has the DNA TGTGCCAGCTCCTTGGGGTGGCGGGCCCGCACAGATACGCAGTATTTT.

This clone was recorded a few times. The chain employs TRBV7-8 and TRBJ2-1, with 8 bases fitting TRBD2. V was pared by 2 bases and J by 5 bases, with 8 bases of the junction left unmatched. Germline CDR1 is SGHVS and CDR2 is FQNEAQ. The CDR3 totals 16 residues. CDR3 sequence (DNA): TGTGCCAGCAGCTTATCACGGCTAGCGGGTAACAATGAGCAGTTCTTC. Residues: CASSLSRLAGNNEQFF.

The chain recombines TRBV6-1 with TRBJ2-7; 10 bases line up with TRBD1. The germline V gene has CDR1 MNHNS and CDR2 SASEGT. The CDR3 totals 14 residues. The V and J ends lost 3 bases and 6 bases, in that order; junction bases with no gene match: 5. The CDR3, as DNA: TGTGCCAGCAGTGACCGACAGGGGGCAAGCGAGCAGTACTTC. Protein sequence: CASSDRQGASEQYF.

The rearrangement links TRBV27 to TRBJ2-2; 12 positions agree with TRBD1. The J segment lost 4 bases and the V segment lost 6 bases, leaving 12 bases of the junction unmatched. CDR3 length: 18 residues. Germline V gives CDR1 MNHEY, CDR2 SMNVEV (reference sequence). DNA of the CDR3: TGTGCCAGCAGCCCAAGGGGGGGACAGGGGGCGAGCACCGGGGAGCTGTTTTTT. It yields the protein CASSPRGGQGASTGELFF.

This chain uses TRBV11-2 with TRBJ2-2, with unresolved D. The V end was cut by 1 base, the J end by 8 bases, with 5 bases between. The CDR3 consists of 12 residues. From germline, CDR1 is SGHAT and CDR2 FQNNGV. The DNA of the CDR3 is TGTGCCAGCAGCTTAGCTGCTGGGGAGCTGTTTTTT. Translating gives CASSLAAGELFF.

The gene calls are TRBV5-1 and TRBJ2-2; D not resolved. The germline V gene encodes CDR1 SGHRS and CDR2 YFSETQ. V lost 4 bases, J lost 8 bases, and 15 bases lay in between. The CDR3 contains 14 residues. CDR3 bases: TGCGCCAGCAGCCTAAGTATTGCGACGGGGGAGCTGTTTTTT. This codes for CASSLSIATGELFF.

The CDR3, as DNA: TGTGCCAGCGCTAGCCCAGACATTCAGTACTTC. Translating gives CASASPDIQYF. The chain links TRBV18 to TRBJ2-4, with D maybe TRBD2 (5 bases). V was pared by 8 bases and J by 8 bases, with 10 bases between. CDR3 length equals 11 residues. Germline V lookup: CDR1 KGHSH, CDR2 LQKENI.

J is TRBJ1-4 and V is TRBV5-1; 8 bases align to TRBD1. J gave up 4 bases and V 4 bases, and 3 bases lay outside the gene matches. This CDR3 is 14 amino acids long. Germline V gene lookup returns CDR1 SGHRS and CDR2 YFSETQ. The CDR3 region has the DNA TGCGCCAGCAGCAGGGGACAGGATAATGAAAAACTGTTTTTT. Its translation is CASSRGQDNEKLFF. Complete variable domain (other parts from reference TRBV5-1 and TRBJ1-4): KAGVTQTPRYLIKTRGQQVTLSCSPISGHRSVSWYQQTPGQGLQFLFEYFSETQRNKGNFPGRFSGRQFSNSRSEMNVSTLELGDSALYLCASSRGQDNEKLFFGSGTQLSVL.

This clone showed up just a few times. The rearrangement links TRBV27 to TRBJ2-2, with D unresolved. CDR1 and CDR2 (germline): MNHEY, SMNVEV (reference sequence). V lost 6 bases, J lost 0 bases, and 8 bases lay in between. The CDR3 sequence is 14 residues long. The CDR3 nucleotides are TGTGCCAGCAGCGGCCGGACGAACACCGGGGAGCTGTTTTTT. Its translation: CASSGRTNTGELFF.

The chain joins TRBV11-3 to TRBJ2-3, with TRBD2 matching 9 bases. The germline V gene encodes CDR1 SGHNT and CDR2 YENEEA. This CDR3 has 14 amino acids. With 3 bases clipped from V and 4 bases from J, the junction kept 2 bases outside the gene matches. CDR3 residues: CASSFGTSSDTQYF. As DNA, the CDR3 is TGTGCCAGCAGCTTCGGGACTAGCTCAGATACGCAGTATTTT. The variable domain in full, with the rest retrieved from reference TRBV11-3 and TRBJ2-3, is EAGVVQSPRYKIIEKKQPVAFWCNPISGHNTLYWYLQNLGQGPELLIRYENEEAVDDSQLPKDRFSAERLKGVDSTLKIQPAELGDSAVYLCASSFGTSSDTQYFGPGTRLTVL.

The chain uses TRBV6-1 and TRBJ1-3; 8 bases map to TRBD1. After removal of 1 base from V and 5 bases from J, the junction contained 4 bases not matched to a gene. The CDR3 has 15 amino acids. Germline V CDR1 and CDR2: MNHNS, SASEGT. The CDR3 DNA sequence: TGTGCCAGCAGTGAAGGGACAGGGCAGAGAAACACCATATATTTT. Translated: CASSEGTGQRNTIYF.

The chain is built from TRBV7-2 and TRBJ2-2, with D unresolved. The V gene lost 5 bases and the J gene lost 6 bases, with 16 bases spanning the gap. The CDR3 has 15 amino acids. Germline assignment: CDR1 SGHTA and CDR2 FQGNSA. In nucleotides, the CDR3 is TGTGCCAGCAGCCTAACAGCCTTAGTTTCCGGGGAGCTGTTTTTT. It encodes CASSLTALVSGELFF.